The 16 T cell receptor beta chains below come from one sample, sequenced in a study of regulatory T cells in long-lasting Graves disease. Time point denoted: newly diagnosed GD, antithyroid drugs for less than 3 months. The authors made the TCR library using RNA they extracted from PBMCs. With iRepertoire HTBI primers and Arm-PCR of CDR3 regions, TCR beta libraries were built. TCRdb passed the multiplex PCR reads through MiXCR, listing each CDR3 protein once. The data show around 450,000 distinct CDR3 sequences, about 15% seen once. The sample also formed part of further work on T cells in Graves' hyperthyroidism and ophthalmopathy.

This specimen consisted of peripheral blood mononuclear cells (PBMCs), obtained at new diagnosis, from a patient treated with antithyroid drugs. All receptors derive from a woman aged 40 to 50 with Graves disease.

The table lists this clonotype with a few counts. The rearrangement links TRBV9 to TRBJ2-2; the D gene could be TRBD1 or TRBD2 (5 bases each). The germline V gene has CDR1 SGDLS and CDR2 YYNGEE. This CDR3 spans 15 amino acids. V was shortened by 4 bases and J by 2 bases, with 12 bases between the two germline ends. CDR3 residues: CASSLDGTNTGELFF. As DNA, the CDR3 is TGTGCCAGCAGCCTCGACGGGACCAACACCGGGGAGCTGTTTTTT.

This clonotype appeared a few times. The CDR3 sequence is CATSRPGQGFNEQFF. CDR3 DNA: TGTGCCACCAGCAGACCGGGACAGGGGTTCAATGAGCAGTTCTTC. The rearrangement links TRBV15 to TRBJ2-1, with 10 bases identical to TRBD1. This CDR3 has 15 amino acids. Per the germline V gene, CDR1 is LNHNV and CDR2 is YYDKDF (reference sequence). V was clipped by 2 bases and J by 6 bases; unmatched bases: 4. Combining the CDR3 with reference TRBV15 and TRBJ2-1 gives the whole variable domain DAMVIQNPRYQVTQFGKPVTLSCSQTLNHNVMYWYQQKSSQAPKLLFHYYDKDFNNEADTPDNFQSRRPNTSFCFLDIRSPGLGDTAMYLCATSRPGQGFNEQFFGPGTRLTVL.

This clonotype has at least ten counts. The chain couples TRBV20-1 to TRBJ2-5; 9 bases are shared with TRBD2. Germline V gene sequence: CDR1 DFQATT, CDR2 SNEGSKA (reference sequence). Germline trimming cut 5 bases from V and 5 bases from J; bases unmatched to any gene: 6. CDR3 length: 13 amino acids. CDR3 protein: CSARGRGRETQYF. CDR3 in DNA: TGCAGTGCTCGCGGGAGGGGGCGGGAGACCCAGTACTTC.

The sample holds many counts of this clonotype. J is TRBJ2-1 and V is TRBV3-1; unclear D gene. The CDR3 length is 18 residues. V dropped 0 bases and J dropped 0 bases, with 15 bases sitting between them. CDR1 is LGHDT, CDR2 YNNKEL, per germline (reference sequence). Here the CDR3 reads CASSQEVLRHRSYNEQFF. The DNA for the CDR3 is TGTGCCAGCAGCCAAGAGGTGTTGAGGCATCGCTCCTACAATGAGCAGTTCTTC.

This clonotype has only a few counts. J is TRBJ2-2 and V is TRBV19; possibly TRBD2 for D (5 bases). The CDR3 is 16 residues long. V was pared by 2 bases and J by 0 bases, with 10 bases between. Germline V gene lookup returns CDR1 LNHDA and CDR2 SQIVND (reference sequence). CDR3 region: CASSIWSSTNTGELFF. Written as DNA, the CDR3 is TGTGCCAGTAGTATATGGTCTAGCACGAACACCGGGGAGCTGTTTTTT. Variable domain in full (rest from reference TRBV19 and TRBJ2-2): DGGITQSPKYLFRKEGQNVTLSCEQNLNHDAMYWYRQDPGQGLRLIYYSQIVNDFQKGDIAEGYSVSREKKESFPLTVTSAQKNPTAFYLCASSIWSSTNTGELFFGEGSRLTVL.

CDR3 loop: CASSQDKEGYGYTF. Written as DNA, the CDR3 is TGCGCCAGCAGCCAAGATAAGGAGGGCTATGGCTACACCTTC. This chain connects TRBV4-1 to TRBJ1-2; no definite D call. Deletions cut 0 bases from V and 4 bases from J, with 9 bases between. This CDR3 has 14 amino acids. Looked up from germline, CDR1 is MGHRA and CDR2 is YSYEKL.

This clonotype showed up many times. CDR3 in amino acids: CATTPGITFLNTGELFF. The CDR3 DNA follows: TGTGCCACCACTCCGGGGATCACTTTCTTGAACACCGGGGAGCTGTTTTTT. This chain uses TRBV28 with TRBJ2-2, with D possibly TRBD2 on 5 matching bases. V was pared by 10 bases and J by 1 base, with 22 bases between. CDR3 length: 17 amino acids. Germline CDR1 reads MDHEN; CDR2 reads SYDVKM.

This clonotype was observed many times. V usage is TRBV27 and J usage is TRBJ2-7, with 8 bases lining up with TRBD1. CDR1 is MNHEY and CDR2 is SMNVEV in the germline V gene (reference sequence). The CDR3 loop spans 14 amino acids. V trimming: 6 bases; J trimming: 2 bases; junction bases outside the gene matches: 6. The CDR3 DNA reads as TGTGCCAGCAGGACCGGGACAGGCGCCTACGAGCAGTACTTC. Translation gives CASRTGTGAYEQYF.

The chain combines TRBV4-1 with TRBJ1-5; weak D call: TRBD1 (5 bases). Germline V gene data show CDR1 as MGHRA and CDR2 as YSYEKL. The CDR3 is 15 residues long. Trimming took off 3 bases at V and 9 bases at J, with 18 bases between the two ends. CDR3 in DNA: TGCGCCAGCAGCCAGGGGACCGCGGGTCTTTCGCCCCAGCATTTT. Amino acid sequence: CASSQGTAGLSPQHF.

This clonotype was seen a few times. V is TRBV20-1 and J is TRBJ2-3; D unclear. The CDR3 is 13 amino acids. CDR1 is DFQATT and CDR2 is SNEGSKA in the germline V gene (reference sequence). V lost 0 bases to trimming and J lost 7 bases, with 11 bases between them. The DNA of the CDR3 is TGCAGTGCTAGAGATTTGAGCTTGAATACGCAGTATTTT. Translation: CSARDLSLNTQYF.

The CDR3: CASSLDLAGDGGTDTQYF. Here the CDR3 DNA reads TGTGCCAGCAGTTTGGACCTAGCGGGAGACGGAGGCACAGATACGCAGTATTTT. The V call is TRBV6-2 or TRBV6-3, the J call TRBJ2-3, with 10 positions matching TRBD2. CDR1 MNHEY and CDR2 SVGEGT come from the germline V gene. Trimming at V came to 4 bases and at J to 1 base, leaving 11 bases not matched to a gene. The CDR3 is 18 residues long.

This clonotype was seen at least ten times. The V call is TRBV28, the J call TRBJ2-2; TRBD2 matches at 8 bases. V lost 7 bases to trimming and J lost 1 base; unmatched junction nucleotides: 11. Germline CDR1 and CDR2: MDHEN and SYDVKM. The CDR3 sequence is 17 residues long. CDR3 nucleotides: TGTGCCAGCAACCCGGGAGAGCGGGAGTGGAACACCGGGGAGCTGTTTTTT. The encoded protein is CASNPGEREWNTGELFF.

This clonotype was counted ten times or more. This chain links TRBV6-1 with TRBJ2-1; 8 nucleotides align to TRBD2. The CDR3 sequence is 18 residues long. The germline V gene encodes CDR1 MNHNS and CDR2 SASEGT. The trim removed 6 bases at V and 7 bases at J, leaving 20 bases unmatched. CDR3 sequence reads: CASRSSVSGTSQGNEQFF. As DNA, the CDR3 is TGTGCCAGCAGGTCGTCGGTTAGCGGGACCTCCCAAGGGAATGAGCAGTTCTTC.

In its sample, this clonotype was seen a few times. This rearrangement joins TRBV11-2 to TRBJ2-1; 11 nucleotides match TRBD2. The CDR3 is 17 amino acids. The ends lost 5 bases at V and 0 bases at J; junction bases unmatched: 6. Germline lookup yields CDR1 SGHAT and CDR2 FQNNGV. As DNA, the CDR3 is TGTGCCAGCAGCCGAACCGGGACTAGCGGCTCCTACAATGAGCAGTTCTTC. It yields the protein CASSRTGTSGSYNEQFF. The full variable domain, its missing parts supplied by reference TRBV11-2 and TRBJ2-1, is EAGVAQSPRYKIIEKRQSVAFWCNPISGHATLYWYQQILGQGPKLLIQFQNNGVVDDSQLPKDRFSAERLKGVDSTLKIQPAKLEDSAVYLCASSRTGTSGSYNEQFFGPGTRLTVL.

This clonotype appeared a few times. The V gene is TRBV29-1, the J gene TRBJ2-1; no definite D call. This CDR3 spans 13 amino acids. Germline CDR1 SQVTM, CDR2 ANQGSEA. V lost 4 bases, J lost 0 bases, and 7 bases lay in between. CDR3 in amino acids: CSVAESSYNEQFF. In nucleotides, the CDR3 is TGCAGCGTTGCTGAGAGCTCCTACAATGAGCAGTTCTTC.

Concerning this clonotype itself: A read error is possible here, since a much larger clone lies one base away. V is TRBV27 and J is TRBJ1-6; 7 positions match TRBD1. Germline CDR1 reads MNHEY; CDR2 reads SMNVEV (reference sequence). V dropped 7 bases and J dropped 0; count of bases not matched to a gene: 9. The CDR3 loop spans 17 amino acids. The DNA of the CDR3 is TGTGCCAGCAAGTCCGATACAGGGGTCTCCTATAATTCACCCCTCCACTTT. Protein: CASKSDTGVSYNSPLHF.